Sequencing of this TCR beta chain was carried out in a study of blood T cell repertoires in COVID-19. The V and J ends lost 2 bases and 5 bases, in that order; junction bases with no gene match: 3. The germline V gene encodes CDR1 SGDLS and CDR2 YYNGEE. This CDR3 is 15 amino acids long. This table comes from immunoSEQ multiplex PCR, and its TCRdb copy is limited to in-frame clones, with some not included. In the table there are just over 650,000 clones, 85% to 90% of which are singletons. The origin of this receptor is a woman aged 18-35 years with acute or convalescent COVID-19. The chain recombines TRBV9 with TRBJ2-2, with 10 nucleotides matching TRBD1. Specimen: peripheral blood. The CDR3 region is CASSVTGGITGELFF. CDR3 coding DNA: TGTGCCAGCAGCGTGACAGGGGGCATTACCGGGGAGCTGTTTTTT.